The 4 T cell receptor beta chains presented below share a single source sample, sequenced in a study of regulatory T cells in long-lasting Graves disease. Libraries of TCR beta came from iRepertoire HTBI primers plus Arm-PCR of CDR3 regions. TCRdb analysed the multiplex PCR reads with MiXCR anew, one entry per CDR3 protein. The sample yields roughly 700,000 distinct CDR3 sequences, about 32% seen once. Described time point: persistent/refractory GD, antithyroid drugs over 5 years with positive TRAb. TCR sequences were obtained from RNA taken from PBMCs. The sequencing here drew on peripheral blood mononuclear cells (PBMCs), taken when the disease was refractory, from a patient treated with antithyroid drugs. Receptor source: a female donor with Graves disease.

The chain joins TRBV5-1 to TRBJ2-7; D may be TRBD1 (6 bases). V lost 3 bases and J lost 2, with 12 bases in between. This CDR3 is 14 amino acids long. Germline values: CDR1 SGHRS, CDR2 YFSETQ. The CDR3 coding sequence is TGCGCCAGCAGCTCAGGGGACGGCACCTACGAGCAGTACTTC. It specifies CASSSGDGTYEQYF.

The CDR3 loop reads CASSFSRNSYNEQFF. Written as DNA, the CDR3 is TGTGCCAGCAGTTTTAGTCGAAACTCCTACAATGAGCAGTTCTTC. The rearrangement joins TRBV6-5 to TRBJ2-1; D unresolved. This CDR3 has 15 residues. Per the germline V gene, CDR1 is MNHEY and CDR2 is SVGAGI. The V and J ends lost 4 bases and 0 bases respectively, with 10 bases between them.

This chain uses TRBV5-1 with TRBJ2-7; no firm D call. V lost 0 bases, J lost 6 bases, and 13 bases lay in between. From germline, CDR1 is SGHRS and CDR2 YFSETQ. This CDR3 region has 14 residues. CDR3 sequence: CASSLVGPPSEQYF. The CDR3 DNA is TGCGCCAGCAGCTTGGTTGGCCCACCCTCCGAGCAGTACTTC.

The table lists this clonotype with a few counts. V and J are TRBV30 and TRBJ1-2; D remains ambiguous. CDR3 length: 13 amino acids. Germline lookup yields CDR1 GTSNPN and CDR2 SVGIG (reference sequence). The V end was cut by 4 bases, the J end by 2 bases, with 11 bases between. The CDR3 bases are TGTGCCTGGACGGCCTCTGAGAACTATGGCTACACCTTC. Residues: CAWTASENYGYTF.